Following are 18 T cell receptor beta chains from one sample sequenced in a study of T cell repertoires in cytomegalovirus infection. One entry per CDR3 protein results from TCRdb running MiXCR on the reads. The sample carries nearly 700,000 distinct CDR3 sequences, roughly 30% recorded once. No antigen has been assigned to these receptors. The sequences come from cultured PBMCs, collected from culture after CMV antigen stimulation. These receptors came from a human donor in good health (CMV status not recorded). Some clones in this sample may be carry-over from other donors' samples.

The chain is built from TRBV12-3 or TRBV12-4 and TRBJ2-1, with D maybe TRBD1 (5 bases). The CDR3 is 14 residues long. Trimming shortened V by 8 bases and J by 2 bases, and 13 bases separated the two germline ends. In nucleotides, the CDR3 is TGTGCCAGCGGAATCAGGGTTACCTACAATGAGCAGTTCTTC. Translation gives CASGIRVTYNEQFF.

V usage is TRBV9 and J usage is TRBJ2-5, with D hard to call. CDR1 is SGDLS, CDR2 YYNGEE, per germline. V dropped 0 bases and J dropped 4 bases, with 10 bases sitting between them. The CDR3 is made up of 14 amino acids. CDR3 sequence reads: CASSVAPEAETQYF. In DNA, the CDR3 is TGTGCCAGCAGCGTAGCACCAGAGGCAGAGACCCAGTACTTC.

This chain uses TRBV19 with TRBJ2-7; the D is unclear. Trimming took 4 bases from V and 7 from J, leaving 14 bases between them. Germline V gene sequence: CDR1 LNHDA, CDR2 SQIVND (reference sequence). The CDR3 runs to 13 residues. CDR3 in amino acids: CASSTLHIGEQYF. As DNA, the CDR3 is TGTGCCAGTAGTACGCTCCACATAGGTGAGCAGTACTTC.

The genes are TRBV5-1 and TRBJ1-6, with D possibly TRBD1 on 6 matching bases. Looked up from germline, CDR1 is SGHRS and CDR2 is YFSETQ. The CDR3 runs to 14 residues. V was pared by 0 bases and J by 9 bases, with 10 bases between. CDR3 region: CASSLEQGTSPLHF. Written as DNA, the CDR3 is TGCGCCAGCAGCTTGGAACAGGGAACTTCACCCCTCCACTTT.

This clonotype was detected a few times. The chain is built from TRBV29-1 and TRBJ2-1, with TRBD2 as a possible D gene (5 bases). Looked up from germline, CDR1 is SQVTM and CDR2 is ANQGSEA. The germline V and J ends were trimmed by 3 bases and 1 base, with 13 bases remaining between them. The CDR3 loop spans 15 amino acids. The CDR3 DNA follows: TGCAGCGTTGACCTACCTAGCATATCCTACAATGAGCAGTTCTTC. Its protein product is CSVDLPSISYNEQFF.

The genes are TRBV6-2 or TRBV6-3 and TRBJ2-1; D could derive from TRBD1 or TRBD2 (5 bases each). The CDR3 consists of 12 residues. V dropped 3 bases and J dropped 10 bases, with 10 bases sitting between them. Germline CDR1 reads MNHEY; CDR2 reads SVGEGT. CDR3 in amino acids: CASSYTWGEQFF. CDR3 nucleotides: TGTGCCAGCAGTTATACCTGGGGGGAGCAGTTCTTC.

This sequence joins TRBV12-3 or TRBV12-4 and TRBJ1-2, with a weak D call TRBD1 (5 bases). The V end lost 3 bases, the J end lost 4 bases, and 12 bases lay between the germline ends. This CDR3 comprises 14 residues. In DNA form, the CDR3 reads TGTGCCAGCAGTTTGGGAGGGGTCCGCTATGGCTACACCTTC. Its protein product is CASSLGGVRYGYTF.

The rearrangement uses TRBV4-1 and TRBJ2-3; 8 bases are a match to TRBD2. The CDR3 runs to 16 residues. Trimming cost V 4 bases and J 1 base; bases outside gene matches: 7. The germline gives CDR1 MGHRA, CDR2 YSYEKL. The CDR3 sequence: CASSPREGSRTDTQYF. In nucleotides, the CDR3 is TGCGCCAGCAGCCCCCGGGAGGGGAGCCGCACAGATACGCAGTATTTT.

The CDR3 DNA follows: TGTGCCAGCAGTGAAGATGGGGGGCCCGGAGGCGGGGAGCTGTTTTTT. It codes for CASSEDGGPGGGELFF. J is TRBJ2-2 and V is TRBV2, with D perhaps assigned TRBD1 or TRBD2 (6 bases each). V dropped 1 base and J dropped 7 bases, with 16 bases sitting between them. This CDR3 contains 16 residues. Per the germline V gene, CDR1 is SNHLY and CDR2 is FYNNEI. Full variable domain (remainder filled in from reference TRBV2 and TRBJ2-2): EPEVTQTPSHQVTQMGQEVILRCVPISNHLYFYWYRQILGQKVEFLVSFYNNEISEKSEIFDDQFSVERPDGSNFTLKIRSTKLEDSAMYFCASSEDGGPGGGELFFGEGSRLTVL.

This clonotype was detected only a few times. The rearrangement joins TRBV7-2 to TRBJ2-1; 10 bases are a match to TRBD2. Germline loops: CDR1 SGHTA, CDR2 FQGNSA. V lost 5 bases and J lost 0; bases outside the gene matches: 4. The CDR3 consists of 16 residues. CDR3 DNA sequence: TGTGCCAGCAGCACGAGCGGGGGGGTCTCCTACAATGAGCAGTTCTTC. Its translation: CASSTSGGVSYNEQFF.

This clonotype was recorded many times. This rearrangement joins TRBV4-1 to TRBJ2-3; weak D call: TRBD2 (7 bases). This CDR3 spans 16 amino acids. With 1 base removed from V and 8 bases from J, the gap between germline ends came to 19 bases. CDR1 MGHRA and CDR2 YSYEKL come from the germline V gene. CDR3 sequence reads: CASSQVRGGGRVTQYF. The CDR3 nucleotides read TGCGCCAGCAGCCAAGTTCGCGGGGGCGGTAGAGTTACGCAGTATTTT.

This clonotype was seen more than once but under ten times. This chain links TRBV4-1 with TRBJ1-4; D remains unclear. The CDR3 runs to 16 residues. Germline V gene sequence: CDR1 MGHRA, CDR2 YSYEKL. V lost 5 bases and J lost 5, with 18 bases in between. The CDR3 DNA follows: TGCGCCAGCAGCGCGGCAGGTCGTGGTTCCAATGAAAAACTGTTTTTT. Residues: CASSAAGRGSNEKLFF.

This clonotype was counted ten times or more. The CDR3 DNA reads TGTGCCAGCAGTAGACAGGGCCATAGCAATCAGCCCCAGCATTTT. Translation: CASSRQGHSNQPQHF. This chain uses TRBV7-2 with TRBJ1-5; 7 positions match TRBD1. The CDR3 sequence is 15 residues long. The V gene end was trimmed by 6 bases and the J gene end by 0 bases; junction bases not matched to a gene: 5. The germline gives CDR1 SGHTA, CDR2 FQGNSA.

This clonotype was detected many times. Here the CDR3 reads CASSLGAVYEQYF. DNA for the CDR3: TGTGCCAGCAGCTTAGGGGCCGTCTACGAGCAGTACTTC. V usage is TRBV7-2 and J usage is TRBJ2-7; D is uncertain. The CDR3 is 13 amino acids. Germline V gives CDR1 SGHTA, CDR2 FQGNSA. The V end lost 1 base, the J end lost 3 bases, and 7 bases lay between the germline ends.

At least ten counts were recorded for this clonotype. The chain has TRBV11-2 and TRBJ1-1; D not certain. The V and J ends lost 7 bases and 3 bases respectively, with 15 bases between them. The V gene's germline CDR1 is SGHAT and CDR2 FQNNGV. The CDR3 extends over 14 amino acids. CDR3 DNA sequence: TGTGCCAGCACCCGCCCAGGAGGGCACACTGAAGCTTTCTTT. Translation gives CASTRPGGHTEAFF.

V gene TRBV7-8 combines with J gene TRBJ2-5; 9 bases match TRBD1. Germline CDR1 SGHVS, CDR2 FQNEAQ. Unmatched junction bases numbered 4, after V lost 6 bases and J lost 5 bases. The CDR3 covers 13 residues. The CDR3 DNA sequence: TGTGCCAGCAGACCTACAGGGGGCGAGACCCAGTACTTC. Residues: CASRPTGGETQYF. Full variable domain (outside the CDR3, taken from reference TRBV7-8 and TRBJ2-5): GAGVSQSPRYKVAKRGQDVALRCDPISGHVSLFWYQQALGQGPEFLTYFQNEAQLDKSGLPSDRFFAERPEGSVSTLKIQRTQQEDSAVYLCASRPTGGETQYFGPGTRLLVL.

This chain joins TRBV7-9 and TRBJ1-4; D may be TRBD1 (6 bases). The CDR3 sequence is 14 residues long. V shed 5 bases and J shed 8 bases, with 15 bases lying between them. From germline, CDR1 is SEHNR and CDR2 FQNEAQ (reference sequence). CDR3 DNA: TGTGCCAGCAGCCTAGGGGGGGCTCGCGAAAAACTGTTTTTT. This sequence encodes CASSLGGAREKLFF.

CDR3 loop: CSARGQETNYGYTF. In DNA, the CDR3 is TGCAGTGCTAGGGGACAGGAAACTAACTATGGCTACACCTTC. V and J are TRBV20-1 and TRBJ1-2; 8 bases agree with TRBD1. Trimming removed 3 bases from V and 0 bases from J; junction bases left unmatched: 3. The CDR3 loop spans 14 amino acids. Germline V CDR1 and CDR2: DFQATT, SNEGSKA (reference sequence).